This section outlines one TCR beta chain sequence together with its context. The antigen remains undetermined. The sample belongs to a study of human T cells and chemical hapten exposure. Background on the study: Sensitizing treatment utilized 2% DPC over a roughly 2 cm by roughly 2 cm portion of upper inner arm skin.

Findings and limits, study-wide: Donor immune responses may differ from healthy people's, since all donors had alopecia. Relative to control repertoires, expanded TCRs gave rise to significantly more large CDR3 similarity clusters.

The time point here: patch test 1, 2 weeks after DPC sensitization. Treatment given: therapeutic diphenylcyclopropenone sensitization with weekly scalp DPC. MiXCR was run by TCRdb on the RACE reads, yielding one entry per CDR3 protein. The sample consists of about 120,000 distinct CDR3 sequences, around 10% of them appearing once. The V end was cut by 5 bases, the J end by 3 bases, with 17 bases between. Germline V gene data show CDR1 as MDHEN and CDR2 as SYDVKM. CDR3 length: 15 residues. This sequence joins TRBV28 and TRBJ2-7; D is possibly TRBD1 or TRBD2 (5 bases each). This clonotype was sampled from a woman in her forties or fifties with alopecia areata. Some clones in this sample may be carry-over from other donors' samples. The input for sequencing was whole blood, taken in connection with sensitization to the hapten diphenylcyclopropenone (DPC). The CDR3 DNA is TGTGCCAGCAGTGAGACCGGGACGGCAGACTACGAGCAGTACTTC. Its protein product is CASSETGTADYEQYF.